One sample yielded the 31 T cell receptor beta chains listed below, sequenced in a study of T cell responses to AZD1222 COVID-19 vaccine. Measured with immunoSEQ multiplex PCR; TCRdb has only the in-frame clones, and not every one. The table lists approximately 100,000 clones, around 90% of them singletons, with over 15% in the top ten. Source: peripheral blood, taken on day 0 of AZD1222 vaccination. These receptors came from an adult in good health.

This clone was seen only once. This chain connects TRBV11-2 to TRBJ2-2; D is possibly TRBD1 or TRBD2 (5 bases each). CDR1 and CDR2 from the germline V gene are SGHAT and FQNNGV. The CDR3 consists of 15 residues. V shed 5 bases and J shed 0 bases, with 10 bases lying between them. The CDR3 loop reads CASSRGVANTGELFF. In nucleotides, the CDR3 is TGTGCCAGCAGCCGAGGGGTCGCGAACACCGGGGAGCTGTTTTTT.

This rearrangement joins TRBV6-5 to TRBJ1-6; a weak D match, TRBD1 (5 bases). The length of the CDR3 is 14 residues. Germline V gene sequence: CDR1 MNHEY, CDR2 SVGAGI. Deletions cut 8 bases from V and 7 bases from J, with 15 bases between. The CDR3 DNA follows: TGTGCCAGCTATGCATGGGGGACCAATTCACCCCTCCACTTT. Protein sequence: CASYAWGTNSPLHF.

The V gene is TRBV7-8, the J gene TRBJ1-5; D gene ambiguous. Trimming removed 6 bases from V and 3 bases from J, with 15 bases in between. Germline V CDR1 and CDR2: SGHVS, FQNEAQ. This CDR3 has 15 residues. The CDR3 reads CASSPGPTTNQPQHF. CDR3 coding DNA: TGTGCCAGCAGTCCCGGTCCCACCACCAATCAGCCCCAGCATTTT.

With respect to this clone: One end of the junction varies from germline; a read error may be responsible. The rearrangement uses TRBV29-1 and TRBJ1-1, with D perhaps TRBD1 (6 bases). CDR3 length equals 19 residues. Germline assignment: CDR1 SQVTM and CDR2 ANQGSEA. The CDR3 DNA reads TGCAGCGTCGAAGCGGTCCGTAGGGTGACAGGTTCAAGGTTTTCTGAAGCTTTCTTT. This encodes CSVEAVRRVTGSRFSEAFF.

The gene calls are TRBV18 and TRBJ2-7; D is undetermined. V was pared by 6 bases and J by 3 bases, with 15 bases between. CDR1 and CDR2 from the germline V gene are KGHSH and LQKENI. There are 14 residues in the CDR3. Here the CDR3 reads CASSPQQKHYEQYF. In nucleotides, the CDR3 is TGTGCCAGCTCCCCCCAACAGAAACACTACGAGCAGTACTTC.

The CDR3 sequence: CASTNQGDIRDTQYF. In DNA, the CDR3 is TGTGCCAGTACCAATCAGGGGGATATCAGAGATACGCAGTATTTT. The genes are TRBV19 and TRBJ2-3, with 7 bases identical to TRBD1. V was pared by 7 bases and J by 5 bases, with 12 bases of the junction left unmatched. Germline lookup yields CDR1 LNHDA and CDR2 SQIVND (reference sequence). The CDR3 spans 15 residues.

The chain links TRBV18 to TRBJ2-3; D remains ambiguous. The CDR3 totals 15 residues. Trimming left V 0 bases short and J 4 bases short, with 11 bases between. Germline V gene lookup returns CDR1 KGHSH and CDR2 LQKENI. The CDR3 sequence is CASSPPGSTSDTQYF. The CDR3 coding sequence is TGTGCCAGCTCACCACCGGGCAGTACGTCAGATACGCAGTATTTT.

CDR3 sequence reads: CASSLDQGAGGELFF. The CDR3 nucleotides are TGTGCCAGCAGCTTGGACCAGGGGGCTGGCGGGGAGCTGTTTTTT. The chain recombines TRBV5-8 with TRBJ2-2; 8 bases match TRBD1. The ends lost 0 bases at V and 7 bases at J; junction bases unmatched: 5. The CDR3 extends over 15 amino acids. Per the germline V gene, CDR1 is SGHTS and CDR2 is YDEGEE. The full variable domain, completed using reference TRBV5-8 and TRBJ2-2, is EAGVTQSPTHLIKTRGQQATLRCSPISGHTSVYWYQQALGLGLQFLLWYDEGEERNRGNFPPRFSGRQFPNYSSELNVNALELEDSALYLCASSLDQGAGGELFFGEGSRLTVL.

The chain links TRBV27 to TRBJ2-2, with 8 bases matching TRBD1. The CDR3 extends over 14 amino acids. Germline CDR1 reads MNHEY; CDR2 reads SMNVEV (reference sequence). Trimming removed 6 bases from V and 7 bases from J; junction bases left unmatched: 7. CDR3 loop: CASRRQGWGGELFF. The CDR3 nucleotides are TGTGCCAGCAGGAGACAGGGGTGGGGCGGGGAGCTGTTTTTT.

This chain joins TRBV6-5 and TRBJ2-3, with D unclear. V lost 5 bases and J lost 1, with 7 bases in between. The CDR3 loop spans 13 amino acids. In germline, CDR1 is MNHEY, CDR2 SVGAGI. CDR3 loop: CASSTVGTDTQYF. The DNA for the CDR3 is TGTGCCAGCAGTACCGTCGGCACAGATACGCAGTATTTT.

This chain connects TRBV25-1 to TRBJ2-5, with D uncertain. The ends were cut back, 4 bases at V and 2 bases at J, with 5 bases in the middle. CDR3 size: 12 residues. Germline loops: CDR1 MGHDK, CDR2 SYGVNS. This CDR3 is CASSAIQETQYF. The CDR3 DNA follows: TGTGCCAGCAGTGCCATTCAAGAGACCCAGTACTTC.

The chain recombines TRBV10-3 with TRBJ1-6; the match to TRBD1 covers 9 bases. This CDR3 contains 15 residues. V lost 6 bases and J lost 6; bases outside the gene matches: 6. Germline V gene sequence: CDR1 ENHRY, CDR2 SYGVKD. The CDR3 nucleotides read TGTGCCATCAGCAACCGGGACAGGGCTAATTCACCCCTCCACTTT. Residues: CAISNRDRANSPLHF.

This chain links TRBV11-3 with TRBJ2-7, with 8 bases that match TRBD1. The CDR3 sequence is 14 residues long. Losses at the gene ends were 5 bases for V and 3 bases for J; bases not matched to a gene: 6. The V gene's germline CDR1 is SGHNT and CDR2 YENEEA. DNA for the CDR3: TGTGCCAGCAGCCCAGACAGGGGCTACTACGAGCAGTACTTC. It translates to CASSPDRGYYEQYF. The whole variable domain, filled in from reference TRBV11-3 and TRBJ2-7, reads EAGVVQSPRYKIIEKKQPVAFWCNPISGHNTLYWYLQNLGQGPELLIRYENEEAVDDSQLPKDRFSAERLKGVDSTLKIQPAELGDSAVYLCASSPDRGYYEQYFGPGTRLTVT.

The chain uses TRBV25-1 and TRBJ2-1, with a weak D call TRBD1 (6 bases). Trimming removed 3 bases at V and 2 bases at J, with 11 bases between. CDR1 is MGHDK and CDR2 is SYGVNS in the germline V gene. The CDR3 consists of 15 residues. The CDR3 protein is CASSEGAGPYNEQFF. CDR3 sequence (DNA): TGTGCCAGCAGTGAGGGGGCGGGCCCCTACAATGAGCAGTTCTTC.

The chain carries TRBV14 and TRBJ1-2; D not certain. CDR1 is SGHDN and CDR2 is FVKESK in the germline V gene. V lost 2 bases to trimming and J lost 5 bases, with 15 bases between them. The CDR3 extends over 15 amino acids. In DNA, the CDR3 is TGTGCCAGCAGCCAACGGTTTGGCGTCGGGTATGGCTACACCTTC. Protein sequence: CASSQRFGVGYGYTF.

The genes are TRBV10-3 and TRBJ1-1, with 9 bases that match TRBD1. Germline lookup yields CDR1 ENHRY and CDR2 SYGVKD. CDR3 size: 16 residues. With 3 bases clipped from V and 4 bases from J, the junction kept 9 bases outside the gene matches. The CDR3, as DNA: TGTGCCATCAGTGACGCTGGACAGGGGTTGGGCACTGAAGCTTTCTTT. Protein: CAISDAGQGLGTEAFF.

The chain joins TRBV7-2 to TRBJ2-1; D call uncertain. This CDR3 is 14 amino acids long. Germline CDR1 and CDR2: SGHTA and FQGNSA. V dropped 1 base and J dropped 5 bases, with 9 bases sitting between them. CDR3 sequence (DNA): TGTGCCAGCAGCTTAGTCCGAGGCAACAATGAGCAGTTCTTC. The encoded protein is CASSLVRGNNEQFF. Supplemented by reference TRBV7-2 and TRBJ2-1, the full variable domain reads GAGVSQSPSNKVTEKGKDVELRCDPISGHTALYWYRQSLGQGLEFLIYFQGNSAPDKSGLPSDRFSAERTGGSVSTLTIQRTQQEDSAVYLCASSLVRGNNEQFFGPGTRLTVL.

The chain uses TRBV6-5 and TRBJ1-1; D is perhaps TRBD1 (6 bases). The CDR3 has 14 amino acids. V lost 2 bases, J lost 1 base, and 8 bases lay in between. Germline CDR1 and CDR2: MNHEY and SVGAGI. The CDR3, as DNA: TGTGCCAGCAGTTACACAGGGACGAACACTGAAGCTTTCTTT. Protein sequence: CASSYTGTNTEAFF.

This sequence joins TRBV28 and TRBJ2-5; D possibly corresponds to TRBD1 (6 bases). The CDR3 is made up of 14 amino acids. Germline values: CDR1 MDHEN, CDR2 SYDVKM. V lost 5 bases to trimming and J lost 7 bases, with 17 bases between them. The DNA for the CDR3 is TGTGCCAGCAGTCCGGGACATGATGTGGGGACCCAGTACTTC. It specifies CASSPGHDVGTQYF.

The chain joins TRBV9 to TRBJ1-1; D not certain. V gave up 3 bases and J gave up 0 bases, with 6 bases separating them. CDR1 and CDR2 from the germline V gene are SGDLS and YYNGEE. The CDR3 sequence is 13 residues long. CDR3 DNA sequence: TGTGCCAGCAGCGCTGGACTGAACACTGAAGCTTTCTTT. The encoded protein is CASSAGLNTEAFF.

The chain couples TRBV19 to TRBJ1-1; D possibly corresponds to TRBD1 (5 bases). CDR3 length: 12 residues. V lost 6 bases to trimming and J lost 3 bases, with 8 bases between them. Germline V gives CDR1 LNHDA, CDR2 SQIVND (reference sequence). For the CDR3, the DNA is TGTGCCAGTAGGGGGCTGGACACTGAAGCTTTCTTT. Protein product: CASRGLDTEAFF.

This clone showed up just a few times. The chain combines TRBV5-1 with TRBJ1-3; D remains ambiguous. Per germline, CDR1 SGHRS and CDR2 YFSETQ. V gave up 3 bases and J gave up 0 bases, with 13 bases separating them. The CDR3 has 16 residues. CDR3 residues: CASSSGQSYSGNTIYF. CDR3 bases: TGCGCCAGCAGCTCGGGTCAATCCTACTCTGGAAACACCATATATTTT.

The chain joins TRBV18 to TRBJ2-6; D unresolved. Germline-derived CDR1 and CDR2 are KGHSH and LQKENI. The CDR3 totals 14 residues. The V and J ends lost 3 bases and 0 bases respectively, with 3 bases between them. The CDR3 DNA is TGTGCCAGCTCACCCCCCTCTGGGGCCAACGTCCTGACTTTC. Translating it yields CASSPPSGANVLTF.

The chain joins TRBV7-9 to TRBJ2-2; 10 bases match TRBD2. This CDR3 has 17 residues. After removal of 6 bases from V and 3 bases from J, the junction contained 10 bases not matched to a gene. Germline V CDR1 and CDR2: SEHNR, FQNEAQ (reference sequence). In nucleotides, the CDR3 is TGTGCCAGCAGATCTTCACTCCTAGCGGGAGACACCGGGGAGCTGTTTTTT. It specifies CASRSSLLAGDTGELFF. The complete variable domain, with remaining parts taken from reference TRBV7-9 and TRBJ2-2, reads DTGVSQNPRHKITKRGQNVTFRCDPISEHNRLYWYRQTLGQGPEFLTYFQNEAQLEKSRLLSDRFSAERPKGSFSTLEIQRTEQGDSAMYLCASRSSLLAGDTGELFFGEGSRLTVL.

V is TRBV5-1 and J is TRBJ2-3; D is unresolved. CDR1 is SGHRS, CDR2 YFSETQ, per germline. This CDR3 is built from 12 residues. V dropped 4 bases and J dropped 2 bases, with 5 bases sitting between them. The CDR3 nucleotides are TGCGCCAGCAGCACTAACACAGATACGCAGTATTTT. This translates into CASSTNTDTQYF.

Turning to this clone: The germline gene is not matched at one end of the junction; a read error may be the cause. CDR3 amino acids: CASGRGQGPPIF. The CDR3 DNA is TGTGCCAGCGGAAGAGGACAGGGTCCCCCGATCTTC. The chain carries TRBV6-5 and TRBJ1-2; TRBD1 agrees at 8 bases. Germline CDR1 MNHEY, CDR2 SVGAGI. CDR3 length equals 12 residues.

This sequence joins TRBV6-1 and TRBJ1-5; unclear D gene. There are 14 residues in the CDR3. Trimming pared 1 base from V and 3 bases from J, leaving 7 bases between. Per the germline V gene, CDR1 is MNHNS and CDR2 is SASEGT. The CDR3 is CASSEVAVNQPQHF. CDR3 sequence (DNA): TGTGCCAGCAGTGAAGTGGCAGTCAATCAGCCCCAGCATTTT.

This clone has only a few counts. The rearrangement joins TRBV7-9 to TRBJ1-5; no firm D call. Germline CDR1 is SEHNR and CDR2 is FQNEAQ (reference sequence). Trimming left V 5 bases short and J 7 bases short, with 12 bases between. This CDR3 comprises 13 residues. The CDR3 DNA reads as TGTGCCAGCAGCCCTCTGGGAGACCAGCCCCAGCATTTT. Translated, it gives CASSPLGDQPQHF. Looking up the rest from reference TRBV7-9 and TRBJ1-5 gives the full variable domain: DTGVSQNPRHKITKRGQNVTFRCDPISEHNRLYWYRQTLGQGPEFLTYFQNEAQLEKSRLLSDRFSAERPKGSFSTLEIQRTEQGDSAMYLCASSPLGDQPQHFGDGTRLSIL.

The rearrangement uses TRBV7-9 and TRBJ1-5, with D possibly matching TRBD1 (5 bases). The V end lost 3 bases, the J end lost 5 bases, and 11 bases lay between the germline ends. In germline, CDR1 is SEHNR, CDR2 FQNEAQ (reference sequence). This CDR3 contains 14 residues. CDR3 nucleotide sequence: TGTGCCAGCAGCTTGGGACTTGGTGATCAGCCCCAGCATTTT. It specifies CASSLGLGDQPQHF.

This clone was seen repeatedly, ten times or more. The rearrangement links TRBV10-2 to TRBJ1-5; the match to TRBD1 covers 7 bases. After removal of 10 bases from V and 3 bases from J, the junction contained 6 bases not matched to a gene. Germline V lookup: CDR1 WSHSY, CDR2 SAAADI. The CDR3 sequence is 13 residues long. The CDR3 is CATTGQYNQPQHF. Written as DNA, the CDR3 is TGCGCCACAACGGGACAGTACAATCAGCCCCAGCATTTT.

This clone was seen more than once but under ten times. CDR3 nucleotide sequence: TGCGCCAGCAGCTTGGAGGGGACAGTCTTTGCCGCGAACACCGGGGAGCTGTTTTTT. Its translation is CASSLEGTVFAANTGELFF. The V and J genes are TRBV5-1 and TRBJ2-2, with 7 nucleotides matching TRBD1. The V gene's germline CDR1 is SGHRS and CDR2 YFSETQ. The CDR3 runs to 19 residues. Trimming took 0 bases from V and 0 from J; bases not matched to a gene: 11.